This TCR beta chain is drawn from a study of neurological immune-mediated disorders. Each TCR transcript was tagged with a 10-nucleotide random UMI during 5'RACE. Via MiXCR, TCRdb re-called the 5' RACE reads, giving one row per CDR3 protein. The repertoire holds roughly 70,000 distinct CDR3 sequences, with 4% to 6% as singletons. This clonotype was counted at least ten times. Germline CDR1 reads MDHEN; CDR2 reads SYDVKM. V was clipped by 5 bases and J by 2 bases, with 14 bases between them. The CDR3 runs to 15 residues. V and J are TRBV28 and TRBJ2-3; no firm D call. The receptor's source is a woman aged 25 to 39 with multiple sclerosis. The sequencing input was PBMCs. CDR3 in amino acids: CASSPPLENTDTQYF. The CDR3 DNA reads TGTGCCAGCAGTCCTCCGTTGGAGAACACAGATACGCAGTATTTT.